These 8 T cell receptor beta chains were all obtained from the same sample, sequenced in a study of early T cells in non-severe SARS-CoV-2 infection. From the 5' RACE reads, TCRdb called clonotypes with MiXCR, one entry per CDR3 protein. The sample records more than 50,000 distinct CDR3 sequences, around 6% being singletons. The source material was whole blood. Receptor source: an adult who was a healthcare worker with PCR-confirmed SARS-CoV-2 infection or an uninfected control (not recorded which).

This clonotype was observed a few times. The J gene is TRBJ2-3, the V gene TRBV6-5; the match to TRBD2 covers 11 bases. V dropped 5 bases and J dropped 6; count of bases not matched to a gene: 7. The CDR3 extends over 15 amino acids. The germline CDR1 and CDR2 sequences are MNHEY and SVGAGI. The CDR3 loop is CASSAGLAVSDTQYF. For the CDR3, the DNA is TGTGCCAGCAGTGCGGGACTAGCGGTTTCTGATACGCAGTATTTT.

This rearrangement joins TRBV3-1 to TRBJ2-3, with 7 nucleotides matching TRBD1. The CDR3 loop spans 14 amino acids. Per the germline V gene, CDR1 is LGHDT and CDR2 is YNNKEL (reference sequence). The ends lost 4 bases at V and 0 bases at J; junction bases unmatched: 1. The CDR3 DNA is TGTGCCAGCAGCCGACAGGGTAGCACAGATACGCAGTATTTT. Translated, it gives CASSRQGSTDTQYF.

This clonotype was observed a handful of times. V gene TRBV5-6 combines with J gene TRBJ2-3; a weak D match, TRBD2 (6 bases). V was cut by 4 bases and J by 7 bases, with 16 bases left in between. The germline V gene has CDR1 SGHDT and CDR2 YYEEEE. This CDR3 region has 14 residues. The CDR3 is CASSPGGAENTQYF. In DNA form, the CDR3 reads TGTGCCAGCAGCCCCGGGGGAGCCGAAAATACGCAGTATTTT.

At least ten counts were recorded for this clonotype. The chain joins TRBV7-8 to TRBJ1-5, with 7 bases lining up with TRBD1. Per the germline V gene, CDR1 is SGHVS and CDR2 is FQNEAQ. CDR3 size: 13 residues. V shed 4 bases, J shed 7 bases, and the junction held 4 bases outside the gene matches. CDR3 region: CASSSRQGQPQHF. The CDR3 nucleotides are TGTGCCAGCAGCTCTAGACAGGGCCAGCCCCAGCATTTT.

Many counts were recorded for this clonotype. The chain recombines TRBV5-4 with TRBJ1-2; possible D gene TRBD1, 5 bases. The germline CDR1 and CDR2 sequences are SGHNT and YYREEE (reference sequence). V was trimmed by 6 bases and J by 3 bases, leaving 12 bases between them. The CDR3 runs to 13 residues. The CDR3 region is CASTEGPYYGYTF. CDR3 coding DNA: TGTGCCAGCACGGAGGGGCCGTACTATGGCTACACCTTC.

This clonotype was seen a handful of times. The rearrangement uses TRBV4-3 and TRBJ2-7; 7 bases map to TRBD1. V was pared by 0 bases and J by 4 bases, with 9 bases of the junction left unmatched. The CDR3 consists of 16 residues. In germline, CDR1 is LGHNA, CDR2 YSLEER. CDR3 amino acids: CASSQEVEQGWYEQYF. The CDR3 nucleotides read TGCGCCAGCAGCCAAGAGGTCGAACAGGGGTGGTACGAGCAGTACTTC.

The genes are TRBV19 and TRBJ1-2; D unclear. The V end lost 3 bases, the J end lost 7 bases, and 18 bases lay between the germline ends. This CDR3 contains 15 residues. Looked up from germline, CDR1 is LNHDA and CDR2 is SQIVND (reference sequence). The CDR3 sequence: CASSIDLSDYPGYTF. The DNA of the CDR3 is TGTGCCAGTAGTATTGACCTCTCCGACTATCCTGGCTACACCTTC. The full variable domain, its missing parts supplied by reference TRBV19 and TRBJ1-2, is DGGITQSPKYLFRKEGQNVTLSCEQNLNHDAMYWYRQDPGQGLRLIYYSQIVNDFQKGDIAEGYSVSREKKESFPLTVTSAQKNPTAFYLCASSIDLSDYPGYTFGSGTRLTVV.

A word on this clonotype: Possible read error: a much larger clone is one base away. The chain uses TRBV5-1 and TRBJ2-6, with 12 bases lining up with TRBD2. CDR1 is SGHRS and CDR2 is YFSETQ in the germline V gene. The CDR3 consists of 19 residues. Here the CDR3 DNA reads TGCGCCAGCAGCCCCAGACTAGCGGGAGTCAGCTCTGGGGCCAACATCCTGACTTTC. Translated: CASSPRLAGVSSGANILTF.